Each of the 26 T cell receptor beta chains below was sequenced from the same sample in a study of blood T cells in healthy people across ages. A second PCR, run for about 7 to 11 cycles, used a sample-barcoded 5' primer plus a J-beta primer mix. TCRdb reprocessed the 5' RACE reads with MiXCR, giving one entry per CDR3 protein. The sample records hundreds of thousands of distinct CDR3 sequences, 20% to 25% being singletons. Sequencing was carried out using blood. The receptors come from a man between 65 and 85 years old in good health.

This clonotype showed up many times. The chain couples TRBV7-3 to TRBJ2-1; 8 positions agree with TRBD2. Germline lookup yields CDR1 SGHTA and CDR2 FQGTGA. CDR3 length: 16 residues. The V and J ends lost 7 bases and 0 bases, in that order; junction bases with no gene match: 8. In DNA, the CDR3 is TGTGCCAGCACCCTAACTAGCGGAGTCTCCTACAATGAGCAGTTCTTC. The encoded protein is CASTLTSGVSYNEQFF.

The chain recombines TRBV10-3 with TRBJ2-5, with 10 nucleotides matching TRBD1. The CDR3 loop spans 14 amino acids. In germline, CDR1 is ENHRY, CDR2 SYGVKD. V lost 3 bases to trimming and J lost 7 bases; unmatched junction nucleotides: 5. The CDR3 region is CAISEFGQGGTQYF. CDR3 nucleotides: TGTGCCATCAGTGAATTTGGACAGGGGGGGACCCAGTACTTC.

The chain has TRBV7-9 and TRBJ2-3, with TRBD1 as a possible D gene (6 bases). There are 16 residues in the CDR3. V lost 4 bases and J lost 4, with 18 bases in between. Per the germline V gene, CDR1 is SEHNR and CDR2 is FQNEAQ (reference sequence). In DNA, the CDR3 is TGTGCCAGCAGCTGGGGGAACAGGGCTTCGGCAGATACGCAGTATTTT. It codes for CASSWGNRASADTQYF.

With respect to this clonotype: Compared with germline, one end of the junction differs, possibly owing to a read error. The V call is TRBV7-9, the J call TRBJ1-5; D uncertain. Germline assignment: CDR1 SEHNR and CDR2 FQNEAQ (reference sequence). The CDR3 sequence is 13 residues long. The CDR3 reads CASSLASDQPHHF. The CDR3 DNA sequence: TGTGCCAGCAGCTTAGCCAGCGATCAGCCCCACCATTTT.

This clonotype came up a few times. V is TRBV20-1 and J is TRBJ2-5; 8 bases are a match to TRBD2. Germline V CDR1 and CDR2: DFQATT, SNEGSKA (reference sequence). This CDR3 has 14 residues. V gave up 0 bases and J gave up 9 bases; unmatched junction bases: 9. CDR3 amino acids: CSARDSGTEVAQYF. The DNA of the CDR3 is TGCAGTGCTAGAGATAGCGGGACGGAGGTTGCCCAGTACTTC.

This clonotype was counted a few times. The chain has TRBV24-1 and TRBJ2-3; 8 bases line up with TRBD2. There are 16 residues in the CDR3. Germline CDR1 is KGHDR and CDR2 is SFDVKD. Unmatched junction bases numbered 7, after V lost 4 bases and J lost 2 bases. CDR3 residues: CATSDRAGDSTDTQYF. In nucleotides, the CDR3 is TGTGCCACCAGTGACCGAGCGGGAGACTCCACAGATACGCAGTATTTT.

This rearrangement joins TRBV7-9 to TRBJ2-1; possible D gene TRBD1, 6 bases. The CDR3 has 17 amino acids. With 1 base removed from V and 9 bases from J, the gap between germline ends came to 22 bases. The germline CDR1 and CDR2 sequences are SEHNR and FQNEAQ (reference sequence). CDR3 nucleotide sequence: TGTGCCAGCAGCTTAGAGCGCTACAGGGCCCTAAAATCTGAGCAGTTCTTC. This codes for CASSLERYRALKSEQFF.

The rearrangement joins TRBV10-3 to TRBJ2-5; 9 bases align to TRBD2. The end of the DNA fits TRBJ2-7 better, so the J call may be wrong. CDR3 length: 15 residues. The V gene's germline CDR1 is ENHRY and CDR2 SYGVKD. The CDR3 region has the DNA TGTGCCATCAGTGACTCGGGACTAGCCGCCTACGAGCAGTACTTC. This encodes CAISDSGLAAYEQYF.

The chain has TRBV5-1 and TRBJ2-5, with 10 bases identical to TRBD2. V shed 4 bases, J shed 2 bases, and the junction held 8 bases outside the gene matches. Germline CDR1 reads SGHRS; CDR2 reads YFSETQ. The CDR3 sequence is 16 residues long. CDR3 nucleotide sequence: TGCGCCAGCAGCCGCCTAGCGGGAGAAGGACAAGAGACCCAGTACTTC. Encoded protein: CASSRLAGEGQETQYF.

CDR3 sequence reads: CASSATRTGFEQYF. The CDR3 nucleotides are TGTGCCAGCAGCGCCACCAGGACAGGGTTCGAGCAGTACTTC. The rearrangement uses TRBV7-9 and TRBJ2-1; 8 bases map to TRBD1. The closer fit of TRBJ2-7 to the DNA end suggests the J call may be wrong. This CDR3 comprises 14 residues. The germline V gene has CDR1 SEHNR and CDR2 FQNEAQ (reference sequence).

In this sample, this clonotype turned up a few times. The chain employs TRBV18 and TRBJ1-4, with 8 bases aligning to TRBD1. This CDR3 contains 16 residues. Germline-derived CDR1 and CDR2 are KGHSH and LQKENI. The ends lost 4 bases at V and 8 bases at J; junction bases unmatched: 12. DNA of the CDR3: TGTGCCAGCTCACTCGGGACAGGCGGACTTCGCGAAAAACTGTTTTTT. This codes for CASSLGTGGLREKLFF.

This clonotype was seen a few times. Here the CDR3 reads CSARKTSGNEQFF. DNA for the CDR3: TGCAGTGCTAGAAAGACTAGCGGAAATGAGCAGTTCTTC. The chain combines TRBV20-1 with TRBJ2-1, with 9 nucleotides matching TRBD2. The germline CDR1 and CDR2 sequences are DFQATT and SNEGSKA (reference sequence). Trimming at V came to 2 bases and at J to 7 bases, leaving 3 bases not matched to a gene. The CDR3 totals 13 residues.

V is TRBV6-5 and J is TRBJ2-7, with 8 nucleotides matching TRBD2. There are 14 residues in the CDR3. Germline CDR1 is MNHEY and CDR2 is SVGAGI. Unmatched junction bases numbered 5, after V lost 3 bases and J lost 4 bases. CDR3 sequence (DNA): TGTGCCAGCAGTTATAGCGGGAACGGTTACGAGCAGTACTTC. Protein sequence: CASSYSGNGYEQYF.

CDR3 region: CASSPGGRDTGELFF. CDR3 nucleotides: TGTGCCAGCTCGCCAGGGGGCCGTGACACCGGGGAGCTGTTTTTT. This chain uses TRBV18 with TRBJ2-2, with 8 bases lining up with TRBD1. The junction had 6 bases not matched to a gene; V was cut back by 6 bases and J by 3 bases. This CDR3 contains 15 residues. The germline V gene encodes CDR1 KGHSH and CDR2 LQKENI.

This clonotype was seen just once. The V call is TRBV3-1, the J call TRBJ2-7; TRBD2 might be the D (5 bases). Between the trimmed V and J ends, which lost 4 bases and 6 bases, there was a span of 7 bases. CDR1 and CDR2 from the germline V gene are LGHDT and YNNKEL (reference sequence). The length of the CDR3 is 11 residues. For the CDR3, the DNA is TGTGCCAGCAGCCGGGAGAGCGAGCAGTACTTC. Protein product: CASSRESEQYF.

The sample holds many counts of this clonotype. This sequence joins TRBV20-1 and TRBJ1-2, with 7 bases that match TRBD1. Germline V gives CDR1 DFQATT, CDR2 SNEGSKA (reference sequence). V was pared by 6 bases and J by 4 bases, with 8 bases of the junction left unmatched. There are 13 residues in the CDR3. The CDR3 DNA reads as TGCAGTGCGACGGGACAGTTACTCTATGGCTACACCTTC. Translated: CSATGQLLYGYTF.

The chain's CDR3 is CASIFLAGPSNEQFF. The CDR3 DNA is TGTGCCAGCATTTTCCTAGCGGGTCCTTCCAATGAGCAGTTCTTC. The chain joins TRBV12-3 or TRBV12-4 to TRBJ2-1; 8 nucleotides agree with TRBD2. CDR3 length: 15 residues. V was pared by 7 bases and J by 6 bases, with 11 bases of the junction left unmatched.

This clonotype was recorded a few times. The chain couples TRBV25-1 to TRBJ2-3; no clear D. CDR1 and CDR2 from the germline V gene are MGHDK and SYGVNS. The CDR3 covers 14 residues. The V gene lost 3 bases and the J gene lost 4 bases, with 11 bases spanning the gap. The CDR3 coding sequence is TGTGCCAGCAGTGACTACAGCTCATCAGATACGCAGTATTTT. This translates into CASSDYSSSDTQYF.

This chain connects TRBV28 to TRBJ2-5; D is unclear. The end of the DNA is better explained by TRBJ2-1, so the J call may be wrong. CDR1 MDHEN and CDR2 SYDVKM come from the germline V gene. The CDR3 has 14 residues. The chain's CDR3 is CASTLPGPYNEQFF. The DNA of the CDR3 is TGTGCCAGCACCCTCCCAGGACCTTACAATGAGCAGTTCTTC.

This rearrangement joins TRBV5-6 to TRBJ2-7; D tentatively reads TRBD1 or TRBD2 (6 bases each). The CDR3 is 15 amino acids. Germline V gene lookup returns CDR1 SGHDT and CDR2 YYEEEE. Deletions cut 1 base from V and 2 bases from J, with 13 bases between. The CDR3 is CASSLISGAAYEQYF. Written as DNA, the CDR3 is TGTGCCAGCAGCTTGATATCGGGGGCCGCCTACGAGCAGTACTTC.

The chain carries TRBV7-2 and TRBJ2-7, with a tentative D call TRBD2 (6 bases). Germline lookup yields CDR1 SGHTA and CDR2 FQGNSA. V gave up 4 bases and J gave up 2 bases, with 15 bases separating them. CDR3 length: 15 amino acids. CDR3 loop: CASSSLGGAAYEQYF. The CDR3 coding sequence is TGTGCCAGCAGCTCCCTTGGAGGGGCGGCCTACGAGCAGTACTTC.

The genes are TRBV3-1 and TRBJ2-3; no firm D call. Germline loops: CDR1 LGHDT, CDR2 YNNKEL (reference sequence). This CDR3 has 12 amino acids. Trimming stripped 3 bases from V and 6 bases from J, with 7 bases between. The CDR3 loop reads CASSQTYDTQYF. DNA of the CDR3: TGTGCCAGCAGCCAGACCTACGATACGCAGTATTTT.

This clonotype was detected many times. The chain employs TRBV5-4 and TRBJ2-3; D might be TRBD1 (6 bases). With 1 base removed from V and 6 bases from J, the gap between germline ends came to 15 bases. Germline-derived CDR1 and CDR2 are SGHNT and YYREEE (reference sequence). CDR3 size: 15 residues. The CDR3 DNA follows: TGTGCCAGCAGCTTGAACCAGGGGCAATGGGATACGCAGTATTTT. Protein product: CASSLNQGQWDTQYF.

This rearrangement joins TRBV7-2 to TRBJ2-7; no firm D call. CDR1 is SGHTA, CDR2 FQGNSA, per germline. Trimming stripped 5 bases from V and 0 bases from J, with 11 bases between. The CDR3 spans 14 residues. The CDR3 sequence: CASSVDWSSYEQYF. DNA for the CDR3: TGTGCCAGCAGCGTAGACTGGAGCTCCTACGAGCAGTACTTC.

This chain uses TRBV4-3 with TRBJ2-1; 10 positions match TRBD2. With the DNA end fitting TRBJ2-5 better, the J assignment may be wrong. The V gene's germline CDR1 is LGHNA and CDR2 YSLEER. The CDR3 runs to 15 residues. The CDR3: CASSQETSGSAAQYF. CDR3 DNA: TGCGCCAGCAGCCAAGAGACTAGCGGGTCCGCGGCCCAGTACTTC.

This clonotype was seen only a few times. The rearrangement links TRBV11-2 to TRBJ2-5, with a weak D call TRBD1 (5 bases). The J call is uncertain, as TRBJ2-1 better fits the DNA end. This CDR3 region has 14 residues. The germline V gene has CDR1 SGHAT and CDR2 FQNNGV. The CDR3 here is CASSFADTHREQFF. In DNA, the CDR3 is TGTGCCAGCAGCTTCGCGGACACCCACCGAGAGCAGTTCTTC.